This T cell receptor (beta chain) was sequenced during a study of PD-L1 blockade in urothelial cancer. Across the whole study: Patients, treated from 2014 onward, received atezolizumab 1,200 mg intravenously every 3 weeks. The median T cell count across tumor samples was around 1,400. General study points: Each patient yielded one FFPE tumor sample, not obtained immediately pretreatment. Durable benefit was linked to greater 3-week expansion of tumor-associated blood clones.

V was trimmed by 3 bases and J by 7 bases, leaving 15 bases between them. CDR3 length: 14 residues. The germline CDR1 and CDR2 sequences are SGHNT and YENEEA. Some clones are missing from TCRdb's copy, which holds only in-frame ones; the method was immunoSEQ multiplex PCR. Here the sample spans fewer than 45,000 clones, around 33% being singletons. This clone was counted many times. Its antigen is still unknown. The receptor comes from a man aged 55 to 70 with urothelial cancer. This sequence joins TRBV11-3 and TRBJ1-2; D might be TRBD1 (6 bases). The sample was tumor tissue, taken before atezolizumab (anti-PD-L1) treatment. DNA for the CDR3: TGTGCCAGCAGCTTGTGGGGGGCGCTTAGTGGCTACACCTTC. Its translation: CASSLWGALSGYTF.